The T cell receptor (beta chain) under discussion was sequenced for a study of OX40 agonist ivuxolimab in advanced cancers. The overall study: With a range of about 23 to 85, age averaged roughly 60 years, and roughly 80% were male. Findings of the study overall: Expanded clones tended on average to be more numerous among CD8+ T cells than CD4+. Clonal expansion from baseline to week 6 occurred in both CD4+ and CD8+ T cells.

The CDR3 sequence is 15 residues long. The germline V gene encodes CDR1 SGHRS and CDR2 YFSETQ. The V gene lost 5 bases and the J gene lost 0 bases, with 15 bases spanning the gap. Notes on this clone: What it binds is unknown.

Only in-frame clones appear in the TCRdb table, and some are missing; sequencing was by immunoSEQ multiplex PCR. The repertoire holds 75,000 to 100,000 clones, with around 92% as singletons. The TCR sequence derives from an adult with an advanced solid tumor such as melanoma, head and neck, liver or kidney cancer. Sample: CD4+ or CD8+ T cells sorted from blood, taken in a trial of the OX40 agonist ivuxolimab. This chain links TRBV5-1 with TRBJ2-7; possibly TRBD1 for D (6 bases). The CDR3 DNA is TGCGCCAGCAGACGACAGGCCCTACCCTCCTACGAGCAGTACTTC. Translating gives CASRRQALPSYEQYF.